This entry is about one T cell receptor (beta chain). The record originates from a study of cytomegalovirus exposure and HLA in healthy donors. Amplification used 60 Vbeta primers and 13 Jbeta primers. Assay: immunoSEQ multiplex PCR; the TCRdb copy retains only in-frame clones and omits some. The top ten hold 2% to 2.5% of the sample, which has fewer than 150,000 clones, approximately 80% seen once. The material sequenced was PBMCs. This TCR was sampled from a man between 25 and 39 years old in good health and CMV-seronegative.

For the CDR3, the DNA is TGTGCCAGCAGCTTAGCCCCGGGTTGGCTCTGGTTCTTC. It is translated as CASSLAPGWLWFF. V gene TRBV11-2 combines with J gene TRBJ2-1; D not certain. The length of the CDR3 is 13 residues. From germline, CDR1 is SGHAT and CDR2 FQNNGV. The germline V and J ends were trimmed by 1 base and 15 bases, with 16 bases remaining between them.